One and the same sample provided the 4 T cell receptor beta chains below, sequenced in a study of cytomegalovirus exposure and HLA in healthy donors. The PCR contained 60 Vbeta and 13 Jbeta primers. TCRdb's table, derived via immunoSEQ multiplex PCR, lists solely in-frame clones and lacks some. Of about 150,000 clones listed, around 77% were seen once; the top ten hold around 2%. The sequenced material came from PBMCs. The receptors come from a man aged 25-40 years in good health and CMV-seronegative.

Only a few counts were recorded for this clone. The chain has TRBV5-1 and TRBJ2-2; D is unresolved. With 3 bases removed from V and 1 base from J, the gap between germline ends came to 4 bases. The germline V gene has CDR1 SGHRS and CDR2 YFSETQ. The CDR3 covers 13 residues. The CDR3 loop reads CASSSGNTGELFF. The CDR3 DNA sequence: TGCGCCAGCAGCTCAGGGAACACCGGGGAGCTGTTTTTT.

This chain joins TRBV9 and TRBJ1-3; unclear D gene. Per germline, CDR1 SGDLS and CDR2 YYNGEE. The CDR3 length is 15 residues. V lost 0 bases, J lost 4 bases, and 11 bases lay in between. CDR3 protein: CASSVDPSRGNTIYF. For the CDR3, the DNA is TGTGCCAGCAGCGTAGACCCTTCCCGGGGAAACACCATATATTTT.

The genes are TRBV5-1 and TRBJ2-6; D is unclear. V was clipped by 0 bases and J by 2 bases, with 9 bases between them. Germline values: CDR1 SGHRS, CDR2 YFSETQ. CDR3 length: 16 residues. CDR3 region: CASSLVDITGANVLTF. The CDR3 DNA reads as TGCGCCAGCAGCTTGGTCGACATCACTGGGGCCAACGTCCTGACTTTC. The entire variable domain, with the rest obtained from reference TRBV5-1 and TRBJ2-6, is as follows: KAGVTQTPRYLIKTRGQQVTLSCSPISGHRSVSWYQQTPGQGLQFLFEYFSETQRNKGNFPGRFSGRQFSNSRSEMNVSTLELGDSALYLCASSLVDITGANVLTFGAGSRLTVL.

The CDR3 DNA reads TGTGCCAGCGGCGGGGGTAATTTTAATGAGCAGTTCTTC. This translates into CASGGGNFNEQFF. This rearrangement joins TRBV6-6 to TRBJ2-1; TRBD2 agrees at 7 bases. The germline gives CDR1 MNHNY, CDR2 SVGAGI (reference sequence). Germline trimming cut 8 bases from V and 7 bases from J; bases unmatched to any gene: 8. The CDR3 extends over 13 amino acids.